The rows below give T cell receptor beta chains drawn from one sample of a study of T cell responses to AZD1222 COVID-19 vaccine. The method was immunoSEQ multiplex PCR; TCRdb's version includes in-frame clones alone and lacks a portion of them. This sample has some 86,000 clones; more than 70% occur once, and the top ten carry 6.9%. This specimen was peripheral blood, taken 28 days after the second AZD1222 dose. The receptors were sampled from an adult who received the AZD1222 COVID-19 vaccine. Each CDR3 is given with its conserved first and last residue. The D gene is left open where the match is weak. Size tells how often a clone was seen (once, few, many) or the class of an expanded clone, and some rows leave it out.

TRBJ1-2 | . | TRBD1 | TRBV4-3 | TGCGCCAGCAGCCAAGCGGCGGACAGGGGGCTGTATGGCTACACCTTC | CASSQAADRGLYGYTF
TRBJ1-1 | . | TRBD1 | TRBV18 | TGTGCCAGCTCACCTACAGGGGCGAACACTGAAGCTTTCTTT | CASSPTGANTEAFF
TRBJ2-3 | . | TRBD1 | TRBV5-8 | TGTGCCAGCAGCTTCGGGACAGGGCCGATTACGCAGTATTTT | CASSFGTGPITQYF
TRBJ2-7 | . | . | TRBV6-5 | TGTGCCAGCACTAATCTGGCCTACGAGCAGTACTTC | CASTNLAYEQYF
TRBJ1-5 | . | . | TRBV7-9 | TGTGCCAGTCAAAGGGCTGGCAATCAGCCCCAGCATTTT | CASQRAGNQPQHF
TRBJ2-1 | . | TRBD2 | TRBV29-1 | TGCAGCGTTTGCCGGGAGGACTACAATGAGCAGTTCTTC | CSVCREDYNEQFF
TRBJ1-3 | . | . | TRBV3-1/TRBV3-2 | TGTGCCAGCAGCCAAGGCCCAGACTCTGGAAACACCATATATTTT | CASSQGPDSGNTIYF
TRBJ1-1 | . | . | TRBV12-5 | TGTGCTAGTGGTTTGGTATTAGGGAAAGGGACTGAAGCTTTCTTT | CASGLVLGKGTEAFF
TRBJ2-1 | medium-sized | . | TRBV6-1 | TGTGCCAGCAGTGAAGCCGCGGAAAGCTCCTACAATGAGCAGTTCTTC | CASSEAAESSYNEQFF
TRBJ1-5 | . | . | TRBV27 | TGTGCCAGCAGTCCGAGGACAGCTTATAGCAATCAGCCCCAGCATTTT | CASSPRTAYSNQPQHF
TRBJ1-2 | few | . | TRBV20-1 | TGCAGCCTGGCCCCTGGGGGCTACACCTTC | CSLAPGGYTF
TRBJ2-1 | once | . | TRBV6-1 | TGTGCCAGCGCAGGGAACGATTACAATGAGCAGTTCTTC | CASAGNDYNEQFF
TRBJ2-1 | . | . | TRBV6-6 | TGTGCCAGCAGTTACGGGCTAGGGGGCAATGAGCAGTTCTTC | CASSYGLGGNEQFF
TRBJ2-1 | . | . | TRBV5-8 | TGTGCCAGCAGCCGTCTTGAGAGCTCCTACAATGAGCAGTTCTTC | CASSRLESSYNEQFF
TRBJ1-1 | . | . | TRBV19 | TGTGCCAGTAGTGAGGGGAACACTGAAGCTTTCTTT | CASSEGNTEAFF
TRBJ2-1 | once | TRBD2 | TRBV7-8 | TGTGCCAGCAGCCCTACTAGCGGACTGTACAATGAGCAGTTCTTC | CASSPTSGLYNEQFF
TRBJ1-1 | . | . | TRBV2 | TGTGCCAGCAGTGGTTTGGGGGACATAGGAATGAACACTGAAGCTTTCTTT | CASSGLGDIGMNTEAFF
TRBJ2-7 | . | TRBD1 | TRBV29-1 | TGCAGCGTTGAGTACCGGACAGGGGGATTAGGGGAGCAGTACTTC | CSVEYRTGGLGEQYF
TRBJ1-5 | . | TRBD1 | TRBV12-5 | TGTGCTAGTGGTTTGGTCCTGACAGGGGTGGACAATCAGCCCCAGCATTTT | CASGLVLTGVDNQPQHF
TRBJ2-7 | . | . | TRBV6-5 | TGTGCCAGCAGAAAAACAGCGAACTACGAGCAGTACTTC | CASRKTANYEQYF
TRBJ2-5 | . | . | TRBV27 | TGTGCCAGCAGTTTATCGGGACTCCCTCAAGAGACCCAGTACTTC | CASSLSGLPQETQYF
TRBJ1-2 | . | TRBD1 | TRBV19 | TGTGCCAGTAGTATCTCGGACAGGTATGGCTACACCTTC | CASSISDRYGYTF
TRBJ1-1 | . | . | TRBV7-2 | TGTGCCAGCAGCTTAGGCCGGCTCTCGAACACTGAAGCTTTCTTT | CASSLGRLSNTEAFF
TRBJ1-4 | . | . | TRBV5-1 | TGCGCCAGCAGCATCGGAGAGATTAATGAAAAACTGTTTTTT | CASSIGEINEKLFF
TRBJ2-1 | . | TRBD2 | TRBV6-2/TRBV6-3 | TGTGCCAGCAGTGATAGACTAGCGGGTGGTGAGCAGTTCTTC | CASSDRLAGGEQFF
TRBJ2-3 | . | TRBD2 | TRBV4-2 | TGTGCCAGCAGCCATCGACTAGCGGGAGGGGAGGGCACAGATACGCAGTATTTT | CASSHRLAGGEGTDTQYF
TRBJ1-2 | . | TRBD1 | TRBV11-2 | TGTGCCAGCAGCTTAGTCTCGGGGACAGGCGGGAGCTATGGCTACACCTTC | CASSLVSGTGGSYGYTF
TRBJ1-1 | . | . | TRBV14 | TGTGCCAGCAGCCAACTAACAGGGCTGGCTGAAGCTTTCTTT | CASSQLTGLAEAFF
TRBJ1-1 | . | . | TRBV30 | TGTGCCTGGAGTGAGGGGCAGAACACTGAAGCTTTCTTT | CAWSEGQNTEAFF
TRBJ2-1 | . | TRBD2 | TRBV27 | TGTGCCAGCAGTTCTGGGGGGGTTTTTTTCAATGAGCAGTTCTTC | CASSSGGVFFNEQFF
TRBJ1-3 | . | . | TRBV19 | TGTGCCAGTAGTCCATGGGACGACTCTGGAAACACCATATATTTT | CASSPWDDSGNTIYF
TRBJ1-5 | many | . | TRBV6-5 | TGTGCCAGCAGTTCTTACAGGGACCAGCCCCAGCATTTT | CASSSYRDQPQHF
TRBJ2-5 | . | TRBD2 | TRBV11-2 | TGTGCCAGCCAAGACGGGTCGGGACTAGGAGGATTAAAGGGAGAGACCCAGTACTTC | CASQDGSGLGGLKGETQYF
TRBJ2-1 | . | . | TRBV7-2 | TGTGCCAGCAGCTTTTTCAGAACTTCCAATGAGCAGTTCTTC | CASSFFRTSNEQFF
TRBJ2-7 | . | TRBD2 | TRBV5-4 | TGTGCCAGCAGCCAACTAGCGGGAGGGCCGTACGAGCAGTACTTC | CASSQLAGGPYEQYF
TRBJ2-4 | . | . | TRBV4-2 | TGTGCCAGCAGCCATCAGATGGGGTCGAGAAACATTCAGTACTTC | CASSHQMGSRNIQYF
TRBJ2-5 | . | . | TRBV29-1 | TGCAGCGTTCTTGAATCTCGAGAGACCCAGTACTTC | CSVLESRETQYF
TRBJ2-3 | . | . | TRBV7-2 | TGTGCCAGCAGCTTTACCCAGGTGCGCACAGATACGCAGTATTTT | CASSFTQVRTDTQYF
TRBJ2-1 | . | . | TRBV3-1/TRBV3-2 | TGTGCCAGCAGCCAATCTCAGGGGGGCTCCTACAATGAGCAGTTCTTC | CASSQSQGGSYNEQFF
TRBJ1-4 | . | TRBD1 | TRBV11-2 | TGTGCCAGCAGCTCAGGGGACAGGGTTAATGAAAAACTGTTTTTT | CASSSGDRVNEKLFF